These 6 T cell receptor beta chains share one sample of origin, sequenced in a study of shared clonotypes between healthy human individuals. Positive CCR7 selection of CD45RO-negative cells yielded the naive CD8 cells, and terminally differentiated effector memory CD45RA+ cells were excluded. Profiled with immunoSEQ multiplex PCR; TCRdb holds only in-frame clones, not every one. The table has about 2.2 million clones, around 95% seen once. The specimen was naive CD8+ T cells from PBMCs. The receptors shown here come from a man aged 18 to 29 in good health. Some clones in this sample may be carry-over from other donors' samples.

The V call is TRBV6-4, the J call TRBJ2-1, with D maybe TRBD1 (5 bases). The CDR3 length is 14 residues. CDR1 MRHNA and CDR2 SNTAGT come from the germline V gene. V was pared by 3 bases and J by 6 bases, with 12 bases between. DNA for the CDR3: TGTGCCAGCAGTGAAGGGGATCTAGGCAATGAGCAGTTCTTC. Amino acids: CASSEGDLGNEQFF.

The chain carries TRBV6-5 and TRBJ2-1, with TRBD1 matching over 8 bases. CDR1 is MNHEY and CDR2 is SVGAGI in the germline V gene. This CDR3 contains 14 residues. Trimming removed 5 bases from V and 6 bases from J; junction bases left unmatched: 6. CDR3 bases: TGTGCCAGCAGTGCCCGGGACAGGATCAATGAGCAGTTCTTC. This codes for CASSARDRINEQFF.

CDR3 residues: CASSTGSYEQYF. As DNA, the CDR3 is TGTGCCAGCAGCACAGGGAGCTACGAGCAGTACTTC. V usage is TRBV6-1 and J usage is TRBJ2-7; D may be TRBD1 (6 bases). Germline V gives CDR1 MNHNS, CDR2 SASEGT. The CDR3 consists of 12 residues. The V gene lost 6 bases and the J gene lost 3 bases, with 9 bases spanning the gap.

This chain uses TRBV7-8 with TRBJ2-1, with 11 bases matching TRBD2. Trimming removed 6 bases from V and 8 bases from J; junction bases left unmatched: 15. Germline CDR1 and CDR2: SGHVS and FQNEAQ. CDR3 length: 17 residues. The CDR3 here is CASRLAGGHEKPDEQFF. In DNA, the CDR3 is TGTGCCAGCAGGCTAGCGGGAGGACACGAGAAGCCGGATGAGCAGTTCTTC.

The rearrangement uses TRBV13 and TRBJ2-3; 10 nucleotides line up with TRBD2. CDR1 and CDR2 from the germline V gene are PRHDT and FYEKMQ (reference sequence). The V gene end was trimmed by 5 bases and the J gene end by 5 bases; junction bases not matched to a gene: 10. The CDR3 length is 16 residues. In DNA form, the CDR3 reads TGTGCCAGCAGCCCCTGGGGAGCGGGAGGGGGAGATACGCAGTATTTT. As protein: CASSPWGAGGGDTQYF.

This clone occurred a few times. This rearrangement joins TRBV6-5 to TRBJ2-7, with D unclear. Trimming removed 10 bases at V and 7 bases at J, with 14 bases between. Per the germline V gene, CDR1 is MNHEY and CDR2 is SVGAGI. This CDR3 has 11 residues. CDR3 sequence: CATVFSEEQYF. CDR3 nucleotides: TGTGCCACCGTTTTCTCGGAGGAGCAGTACTTC.